This T cell receptor (beta chain) was sequenced in a study of shared clonotypes between healthy human individuals. TCRdb keeps only in-frame clones here, not all; method: immunoSEQ multiplex PCR. The sample has about 2.3 million clones, just over 90% seen once. Per germline, CDR1 GTSNPN and CDR2 SVGIG (reference sequence). The ends were cut back, 5 bases at V and 1 base at J, with 7 bases in the middle. This CDR3 region has 12 residues. Study-wide findings and caveats: Several donors had 4% to 5% of their naive CD4 clonotypes in common. Generally, naive subsets came out with larger estimated richness than memory subsets.

A word on this clone: The antigen remains unidentified.

CD4+ cells underwent separation, giving CD45RA+ naive and CD45RA-negative memory subsets. The chain combines TRBV30 with TRBJ2-3; D unresolved. The sample was naive CD4+ T cells from PBMCs. Subset noted: CD45RA+ positively selected. This receptor was obtained from a man aged 18-30 years in good health. Some clones in this sample may be carry-over from other donors' samples. The CDR3: CAWGLRTDTQYF. The CDR3, as DNA: TGTGCCTGGGGGCTGCGCACAGATACGCAGTATTTT.